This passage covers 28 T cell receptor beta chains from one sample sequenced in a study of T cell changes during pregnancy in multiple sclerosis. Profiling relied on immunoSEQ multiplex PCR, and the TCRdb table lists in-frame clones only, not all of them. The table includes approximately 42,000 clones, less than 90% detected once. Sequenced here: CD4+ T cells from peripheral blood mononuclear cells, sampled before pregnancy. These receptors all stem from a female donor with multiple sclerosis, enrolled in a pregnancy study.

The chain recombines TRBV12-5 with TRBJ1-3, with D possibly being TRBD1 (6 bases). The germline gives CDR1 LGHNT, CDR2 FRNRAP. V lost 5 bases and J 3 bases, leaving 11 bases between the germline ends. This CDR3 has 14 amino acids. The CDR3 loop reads CASGQQGFGNTIYF. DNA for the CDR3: TGTGCTAGTGGTCAACAGGGCTTTGGAAACACCATATATTTT.

CDR3 loop: CASSLDRGSADTQYF. CDR3 DNA sequence: TGCGCCAGCAGCTTGGACAGGGGTTCGGCAGATACGCAGTATTTT. The V gene is TRBV5-1, the J gene TRBJ2-3, with TRBD1 matching 7 bases. This CDR3 region has 15 residues. The trim removed 0 bases at V and 4 bases at J, leaving 5 bases unmatched. Germline V CDR1 and CDR2: SGHRS, YFSETQ. The full variable domain, completed using reference TRBV5-1 and TRBJ2-3, is KAGVTQTPRYLIKTRGQQVTLSCSPISGHRSVSWYQQTPGQGLQFLFEYFSETQRNKGNFPGRFSGRQFSNSRSEMNVSTLELGDSALYLCASSLDRGSADTQYFGPGTRLTVL.

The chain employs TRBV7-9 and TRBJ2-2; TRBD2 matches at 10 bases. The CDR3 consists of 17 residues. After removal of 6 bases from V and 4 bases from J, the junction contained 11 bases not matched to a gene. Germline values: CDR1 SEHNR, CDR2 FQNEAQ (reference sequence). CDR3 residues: CASSSLKLAGSTGELFF. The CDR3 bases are TGTGCCAGCAGTTCGTTAAAACTAGCGGGGAGCACCGGGGAGCTGTTTTTT.

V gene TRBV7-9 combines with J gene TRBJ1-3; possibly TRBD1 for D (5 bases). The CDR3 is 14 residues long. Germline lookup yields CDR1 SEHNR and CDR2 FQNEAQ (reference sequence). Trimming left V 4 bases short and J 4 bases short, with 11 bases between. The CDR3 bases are TGTGCCAGCAGCTCCAGGGCGTCAGGAAACACCATATATTTT. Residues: CASSSRASGNTIYF.

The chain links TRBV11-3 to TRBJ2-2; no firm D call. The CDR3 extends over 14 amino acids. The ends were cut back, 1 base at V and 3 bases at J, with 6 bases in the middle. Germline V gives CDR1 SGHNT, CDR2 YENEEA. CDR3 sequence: CASSLAGYTGELFF. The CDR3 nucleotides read TGTGCCAGCAGCTTAGCCGGGTACACCGGGGAGCTGTTTTTT.

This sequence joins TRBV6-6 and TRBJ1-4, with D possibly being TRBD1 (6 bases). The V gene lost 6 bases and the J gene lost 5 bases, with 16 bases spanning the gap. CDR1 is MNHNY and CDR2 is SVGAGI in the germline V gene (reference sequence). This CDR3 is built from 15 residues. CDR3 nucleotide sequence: TGTGCCAGCAGGGCCCCGGGACAAGACAATGAAAAACTGTTTTTT. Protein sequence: CASRAPGQDNEKLFF.

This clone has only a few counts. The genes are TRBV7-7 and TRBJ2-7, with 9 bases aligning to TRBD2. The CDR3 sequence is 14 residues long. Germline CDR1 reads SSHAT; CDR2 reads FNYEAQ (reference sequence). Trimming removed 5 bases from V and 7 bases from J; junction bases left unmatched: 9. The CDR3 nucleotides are TGTGCCAGCAGCCCCGGCGCGGGGGGGCGAGAGCAGTACTTC. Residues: CASSPGAGGREQYF.

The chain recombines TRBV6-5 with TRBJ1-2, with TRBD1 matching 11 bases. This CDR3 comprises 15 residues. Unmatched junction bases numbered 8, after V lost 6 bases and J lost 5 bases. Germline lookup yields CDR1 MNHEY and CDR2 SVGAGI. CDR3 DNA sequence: TGTGCCAGCAGCTTTCGAGGACAGGGGGCTTATGGCTACACCTTC. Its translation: CASSFRGQGAYGYTF.

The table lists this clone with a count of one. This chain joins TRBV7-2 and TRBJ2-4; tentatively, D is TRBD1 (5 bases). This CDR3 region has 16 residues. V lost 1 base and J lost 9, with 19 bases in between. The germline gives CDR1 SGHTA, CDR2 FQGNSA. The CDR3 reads CASSLDGRQGIGIQYF. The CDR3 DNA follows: TGTGCCAGCAGCTTAGACGGTCGGCAGGGCATCGGCATTCAGTACTTC.

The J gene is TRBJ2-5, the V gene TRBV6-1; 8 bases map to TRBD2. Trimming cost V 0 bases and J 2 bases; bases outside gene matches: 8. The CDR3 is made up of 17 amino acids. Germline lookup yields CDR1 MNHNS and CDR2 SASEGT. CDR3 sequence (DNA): TGTGCCAGCAGTGAAGCGACGGGGGGGCTCCCACAAGAGACCCAGTACTTC. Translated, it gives CASSEATGGLPQETQYF.

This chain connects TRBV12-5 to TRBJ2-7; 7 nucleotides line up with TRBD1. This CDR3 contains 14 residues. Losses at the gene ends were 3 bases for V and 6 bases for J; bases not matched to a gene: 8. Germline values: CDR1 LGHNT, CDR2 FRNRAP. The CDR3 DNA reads TGTGCTAGTGGTTTACACAGGGGAGTGGGCGAGCAGTACTTC. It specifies CASGLHRGVGEQYF. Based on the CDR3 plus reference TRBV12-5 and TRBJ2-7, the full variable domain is DARVTQTPRHKVTEMGQEVTMRCQPILGHNTVFWYRQTMMQGLELLAYFRNRAPLDDSGMPKDRFSAEMPDATLATLKIQPSEPRDSAVYFCASGLHRGVGEQYFGPGTRLTVT.

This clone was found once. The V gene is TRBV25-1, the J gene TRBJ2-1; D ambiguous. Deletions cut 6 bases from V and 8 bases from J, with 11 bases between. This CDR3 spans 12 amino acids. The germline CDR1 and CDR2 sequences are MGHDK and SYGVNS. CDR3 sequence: CASRFEAHEQFF. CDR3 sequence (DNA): TGTGCCAGCAGGTTCGAGGCCCATGAGCAGTTCTTC.

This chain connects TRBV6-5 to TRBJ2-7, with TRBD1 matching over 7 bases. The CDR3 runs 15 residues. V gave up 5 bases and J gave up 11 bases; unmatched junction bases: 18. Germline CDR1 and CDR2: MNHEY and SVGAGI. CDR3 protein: CASSQKPGEVTGKYF. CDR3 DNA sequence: TGTGCCAGCAGTCAAAAGCCAGGGGAAGTGACAGGGAAGTACTTC.

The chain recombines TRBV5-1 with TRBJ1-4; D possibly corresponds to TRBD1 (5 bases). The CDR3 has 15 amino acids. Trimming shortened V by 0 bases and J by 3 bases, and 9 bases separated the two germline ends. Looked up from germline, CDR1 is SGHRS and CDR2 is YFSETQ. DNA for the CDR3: TGCGCCAGCAGCTTGGCAGGGATTTCTAATGAAAAACTGTTTTTT. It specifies CASSLAGISNEKLFF.

CDR3: CASRSGGQETQYF. DNA of the CDR3: TGTGCCAGCAGGTCGGGGGGCCAAGAGACCCAGTACTTC. The chain employs TRBV6-1 and TRBJ2-5; 7 bases are a match to TRBD2. CDR3 length equals 13 residues. Germline assignment: CDR1 MNHNS and CDR2 SASEGT. After removal of 6 bases from V and 1 base from J, the junction contained 2 bases not matched to a gene.

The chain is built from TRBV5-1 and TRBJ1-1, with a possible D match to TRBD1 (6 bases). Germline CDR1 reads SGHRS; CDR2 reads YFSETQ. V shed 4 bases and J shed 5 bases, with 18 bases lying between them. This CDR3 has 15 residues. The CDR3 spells CASSPSGHQGTEAFF. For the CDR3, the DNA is TGCGCCAGCAGCCCATCTGGACACCAGGGGACTGAAGCTTTCTTT. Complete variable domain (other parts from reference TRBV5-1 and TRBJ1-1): KAGVTQTPRYLIKTRGQQVTLSCSPISGHRSVSWYQQTPGQGLQFLFEYFSETQRNKGNFPGRFSGRQFSNSRSEMNVSTLELGDSALYLCASSPSGHQGTEAFFGQGTRLTVV.

CDR3 amino acids: CASSDFQASYGYTF. CDR3 nucleotides: TGTGCCAGCAGTGATTTCCAGGCGAGCTATGGCTACACCTTC. This sequence joins TRBV2 and TRBJ1-2; D is unclear. Trimming pared 3 bases from V and 4 bases from J, leaving 12 bases between. This CDR3 has 14 amino acids. Germline CDR1 reads SNHLY; CDR2 reads FYNNEI.

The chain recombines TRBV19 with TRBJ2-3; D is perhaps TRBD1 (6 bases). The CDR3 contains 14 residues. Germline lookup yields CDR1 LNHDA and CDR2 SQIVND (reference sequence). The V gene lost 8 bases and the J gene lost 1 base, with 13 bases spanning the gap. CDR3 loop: CASDKGDGTDTQYF. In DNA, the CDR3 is TGTGCCAGTGACAAGGGGGATGGCACAGATACGCAGTATTTT.

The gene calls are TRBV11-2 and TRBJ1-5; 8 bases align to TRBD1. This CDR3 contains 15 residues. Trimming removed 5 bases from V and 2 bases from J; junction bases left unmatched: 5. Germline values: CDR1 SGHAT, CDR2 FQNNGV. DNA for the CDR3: TGTGCCAGCAGCCCGGGACAGGCGGGCAATCAGCCCCAGCATTTT. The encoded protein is CASSPGQAGNQPQHF.

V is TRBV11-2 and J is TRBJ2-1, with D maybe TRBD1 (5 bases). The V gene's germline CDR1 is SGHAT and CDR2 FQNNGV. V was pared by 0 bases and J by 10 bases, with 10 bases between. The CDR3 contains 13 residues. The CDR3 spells CASSLDRVEEQFF. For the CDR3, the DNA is TGTGCCAGCAGCTTAGACAGGGTAGAGGAGCAGTTCTTC.

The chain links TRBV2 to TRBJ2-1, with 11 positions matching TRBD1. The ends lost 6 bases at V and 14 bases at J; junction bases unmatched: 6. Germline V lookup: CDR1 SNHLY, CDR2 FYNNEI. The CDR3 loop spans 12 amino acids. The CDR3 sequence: CASRGDRGSEFF. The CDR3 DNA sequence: TGTGCCAGCAGAGGGGACAGGGGGAGTGAGTTCTTC.

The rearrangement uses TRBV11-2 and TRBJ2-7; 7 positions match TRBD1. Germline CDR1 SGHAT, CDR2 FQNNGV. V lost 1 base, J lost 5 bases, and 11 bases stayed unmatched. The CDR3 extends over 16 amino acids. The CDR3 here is CASSLVLGRGSHEQYF. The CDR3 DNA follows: TGTGCCAGCAGCTTAGTCCTGGGCAGGGGGAGTCACGAGCAGTACTTC.

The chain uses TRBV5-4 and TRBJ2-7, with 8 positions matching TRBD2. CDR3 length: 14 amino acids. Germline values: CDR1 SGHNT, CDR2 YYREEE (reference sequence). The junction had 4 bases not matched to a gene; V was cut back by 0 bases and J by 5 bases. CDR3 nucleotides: TGTGCCAGCAGCTTGGGAGCGGGGGCCGACGAGCAGTACTTC. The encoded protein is CASSLGAGADEQYF. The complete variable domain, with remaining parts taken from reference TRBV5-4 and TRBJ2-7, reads ETGVTQSPTHLIKTRGQQVTLRCSSQSGHNTVSWYQQALGQGPQFIFQYYREEENGRGNFPPRFSGLQFPNYSSELNVNALELDDSALYLCASSLGAGADEQYFGPGTRLTVT.

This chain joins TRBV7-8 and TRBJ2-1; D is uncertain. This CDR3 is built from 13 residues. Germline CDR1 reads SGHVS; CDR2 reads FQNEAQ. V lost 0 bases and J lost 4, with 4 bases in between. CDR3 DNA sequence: TGTGCCAGCAGCTTAGCTAATTACAATGAGCAGTTCTTC. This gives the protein CASSLANYNEQFF.

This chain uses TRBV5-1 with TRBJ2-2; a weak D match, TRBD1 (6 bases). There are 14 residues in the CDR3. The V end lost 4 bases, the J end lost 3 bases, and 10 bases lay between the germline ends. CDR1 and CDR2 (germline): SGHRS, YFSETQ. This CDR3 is CASSQQGDTGELFF. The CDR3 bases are TGCGCCAGCAGCCAACAGGGTGACACCGGGGAGCTGTTTTTT. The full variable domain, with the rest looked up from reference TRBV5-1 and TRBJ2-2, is KAGVTQTPRYLIKTRGQQVTLSCSPISGHRSVSWYQQTPGQGLQFLFEYFSETQRNKGNFPGRFSGRQFSNSRSEMNVSTLELGDSALYLCASSQQGDTGELFFGEGSRLTVL.

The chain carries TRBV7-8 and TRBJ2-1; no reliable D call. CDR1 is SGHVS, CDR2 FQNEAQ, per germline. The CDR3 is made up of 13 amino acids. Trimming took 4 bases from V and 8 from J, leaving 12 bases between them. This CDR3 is CASSSAMRDEQFF. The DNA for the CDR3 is TGTGCCAGCAGCTCCGCCATGCGAGATGAGCAGTTCTTC. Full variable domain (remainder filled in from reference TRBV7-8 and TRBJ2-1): GAGVSQSPRYKVAKRGQDVALRCDPISGHVSLFWYQQALGQGPEFLTYFQNEAQLDKSGLPSDRFFAERPEGSVSTLKIQRTQQEDSAVYLCASSSAMRDEQFFGPGTRLTVL.

In nucleotides, the CDR3 is TGTGCCAGCAGTTTTGGGTTCGGGGGCACTGAAGCTTTCTTT. This translates into CASSFGFGGTEAFF. This chain uses TRBV27 with TRBJ1-1, with TRBD1 as a possible D gene (5 bases). Germline V CDR1 and CDR2: MNHEY, SMNVEV (reference sequence). Trimming removed 3 bases from V and 4 bases from J, with 12 bases in between. The CDR3 runs 14 residues.

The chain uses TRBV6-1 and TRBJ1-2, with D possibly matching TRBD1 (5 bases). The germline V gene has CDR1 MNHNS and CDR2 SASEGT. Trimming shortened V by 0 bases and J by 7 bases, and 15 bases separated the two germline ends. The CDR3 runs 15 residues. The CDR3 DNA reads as TGTGCCAGCAGTGAAGCGGGGGGGGTGACAAGTGGCTACACCTTC. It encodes CASSEAGGVTSGYTF.